Listed here are 23 T cell receptor beta chains from one sample, sequenced in a study of cytomegalovirus exposure and HLA in healthy donors. The PCR contained 60 Vbeta and 13 Jbeta primers. Profiling relied on immunoSEQ multiplex PCR, and the TCRdb table lists in-frame clones only, not all of them. The data hold 58,000 or so clones, with around 80% observed a single time. Sequencing was carried out using PBMCs. The receptor source for this set is a middle-aged woman in good health and CMV-seropositive.

The rearrangement joins TRBV6-5 to TRBJ1-2; TRBD1 matches 7 bases. The CDR3 has 13 amino acids. V gave up 8 bases and J gave up 6 bases; unmatched junction bases: 9. In germline, CDR1 is MNHEY, CDR2 SVGAGI. The CDR3 DNA reads TGTGCCAGCTTTACGGGACAGCTGAATGGCTACACCTTC. It codes for CASFTGQLNGYTF.

This clone showed up just a few times. This chain uses TRBV9 with TRBJ1-3, with D possibly being TRBD1 (5 bases). V gave up 3 bases and J gave up 4 bases, with 14 bases separating them. CDR1 is SGDLS, CDR2 YYNGEE, per germline. This CDR3 has 15 residues. The CDR3 DNA is TGTGCCAGCAGCGGCCTGGGGGGGACGGGAAACACCATATATTTT. It is translated as CASSGLGGTGNTIYF.

The V call is TRBV5-1, the J call TRBJ2-3; 7 bases map to TRBD1. The CDR3 is 17 amino acids. The germline gives CDR1 SGHRS, CDR2 YFSETQ. Losses at the gene ends were 5 bases for V and 2 bases for J; bases not matched to a gene: 14. The CDR3 DNA is TGCGCCAGCAGTCACGGGTTGAGACAGGGAAACACAGATACGCAGTATTTT. Its protein product is CASSHGLRQGNTDTQYF.

CDR3 residues: CASRPGQGETGELFF. For the CDR3, the DNA is TGTGCCAGCAGGCCGGGACAGGGGGAAACCGGGGAGCTGTTTTTT. The chain couples TRBV27 to TRBJ2-2, with 11 bases aligning to TRBD1. In germline, CDR1 is MNHEY, CDR2 SMNVEV (reference sequence). The CDR3 extends over 15 amino acids. The V gene end was trimmed by 6 bases and the J gene end by 5 bases; junction bases not matched to a gene: 5.

This clone was counted once. This chain joins TRBV29-1 and TRBJ2-7; a possible D gene is TRBD2 (5 bases). CDR1 SQVTM and CDR2 ANQGSEA come from the germline V gene. The ends were cut back, 4 bases at V and 0 bases at J, with 10 bases in the middle. CDR3 size: 13 residues. CDR3 coding DNA: TGCAGCGTTGGGACTTTGAGCTCCTACGAGCAGTACTTC. Translating it yields CSVGTLSSYEQYF.

The CDR3 sequence: CASSLSPGHNTEAFF. The DNA for the CDR3 is TGTGCCAGCAGCTTATCCCCAGGACACAACACTGAAGCTTTCTTT. The genes are TRBV7-9 and TRBJ1-1, with a weak D call TRBD1 (5 bases). The CDR3 length is 15 residues. Between the trimmed V and J ends, which lost 2 bases and 2 bases, there was a span of 12 bases. The germline gives CDR1 SEHNR, CDR2 FQNEAQ (reference sequence).

This clone came up a few times. The rearrangement links TRBV1 to TRBJ2-3; the table's D call, TRBD2, has no DNA check behind it. TRBV1 is marked as a pseudogene. CDR3 length: 21 amino acids. The CDR3 DNA sequence: TGCACCAGCAGCCAAGATCCCTCACTAGCGGGGGGGCCCGACCTCACAGATACGCAGTATTTT. Translated, it gives CTSSQDPSLAGGPDLTDTQYF.

Regarding this clone: At one boundary the junction diverges from the germline segment, which might be a read error. The V gene is TRBV2, the J gene TRBJ1-1; D unclear. Germline assignment: CDR1 SNHLY and CDR2 FYNNEI. CDR3 length: 13 amino acids. DNA for the CDR3: TGTGCCAGCTCGGACGAGCGGGATTCACCTACCAACTTT. Protein product: CASSDERDSPTNF.

This chain uses TRBV28 with TRBJ2-6; a possible D gene is TRBD1 (6 bases). The germline V and J ends were trimmed by 6 bases and 3 bases, with 12 bases remaining between them. Germline V CDR1 and CDR2: MDHEN, SYDVKM. CDR3 size: 15 residues. CDR3 nucleotides: TGTGCCAGCAGCCCGGGACAAGGTGGGGCCAACGTCCTGACTTTC. It translates to CASSPGQGGANVLTF.

J is TRBJ1-4 and V is TRBV19, with 11 positions matching TRBD1. CDR3 length equals 19 residues. Trimming at V came to 3 bases and at J to 6 bases, leaving 15 bases not matched to a gene. CDR1 and CDR2 (germline): LNHDA, SQIVND (reference sequence). CDR3 in amino acids: CASSIWPLSLGQGDEKLFF. The DNA for the CDR3 is TGTGCCAGTAGTATTTGGCCGCTCTCGCTGGGACAGGGGGATGAAAAACTGTTTTTT.

The chain is built from TRBV7-8 and TRBJ1-1, with D maybe TRBD1 (6 bases). The CDR3 consists of 16 residues. Germline assignment: CDR1 SGHVS and CDR2 FQNEAQ. Trimming stripped 1 base from V and 4 bases from J, with 16 bases between. CDR3: CASSLEAGRGGTEAFF. CDR3 DNA sequence: TGTGCCAGCAGCTTAGAAGCCGGGAGGGGGGGCACTGAAGCTTTCTTT.

The gene calls are TRBV27 and TRBJ2-4, with no clear D. The CDR3 totals 15 residues. CDR1 is MNHEY and CDR2 is SMNVEV in the germline V gene (reference sequence). V was shortened by 5 bases and J by 0 bases, with 11 bases between the two germline ends. The CDR3 DNA follows: TGTGCCAGCAGTGACACCACACTAGCCAAAAACATTCAGTACTTC. It is translated as CASSDTTLAKNIQYF.

The rearrangement joins TRBV19 to TRBJ2-3; tentative D call: TRBD1 (5 bases). CDR1 and CDR2 from the germline V gene are LNHDA and SQIVND (reference sequence). The CDR3 has 16 amino acids. Trimming removed 4 bases from V and 0 bases from J, with 14 bases in between. CDR3: CASSTGFGASTDTQYF. In DNA form, the CDR3 reads TGTGCCAGTAGTACCGGGTTTGGGGCTAGCACAGATACGCAGTATTTT.

The rearrangement joins TRBV5-5 to TRBJ1-5; D is unclear. CDR1 and CDR2 from the germline V gene are SGHKS and YYEKEE (reference sequence). CDR3 length: 15 residues. The germline V and J ends were trimmed by 0 bases and 0 bases, with 7 bases remaining between them. The CDR3 loop reads CASSLVGSSNQPQHF. The CDR3 coding sequence is TGTGCCAGCAGCTTGGTTGGGAGTAGCAATCAGCCCCAGCATTTT.

A single count supports this clone. The chain uses TRBV19 and TRBJ2-5, with D unresolved. The end of the DNA is better explained by TRBJ2-7, so the J call may be wrong. In germline, CDR1 is LNHDA, CDR2 SQIVND (reference sequence). CDR3 size: 16 residues. The CDR3 DNA is TGTGCCAGTAGTATGATCGCGAAGACCACTACCTACGAGCAGTACTTC. This gives the protein CASSMIAKTTTYEQYF.

The V call is TRBV30, the J call TRBJ2-7, with D unresolved. V was trimmed by 2 bases and J by 1 base, leaving 15 bases between them. CDR1 GTSNPN and CDR2 SVGIG come from the germline V gene (reference sequence). The length of the CDR3 is 15 residues. The CDR3 loop is CAWSSRPTDSYEQYF. In DNA form, the CDR3 reads TGTGCCTGGAGTAGCAGGCCGACCGATTCCTACGAGCAGTACTTC.

The J gene is TRBJ1-1, the V gene TRBV9; TRBD1 is a possible D gene (6 bases). Germline CDR1 is SGDLS and CDR2 is YYNGEE. The CDR3 contains 20 residues. The ends were cut back, 2 bases at V and 1 base at J, with 27 bases in the middle. The CDR3: CASSVSPLDSRGKSNTEAFF. CDR3 DNA sequence: TGTGCCAGCAGCGTCTCGCCCTTGGACAGTAGGGGGAAGTCGAACACTGAAGCTTTCTTT.

This clone was seen a single time. The rearrangement uses TRBV4-1 and TRBJ2-7; TRBD2 agrees at 12 bases. This CDR3 comprises 16 residues. V trimming: 7 bases; J trimming: 0 bases; junction bases outside the gene matches: 7. Germline V gene sequence: CDR1 MGHRA, CDR2 YSYEKL. CDR3: CASKMTSGGLSYEQYF. The CDR3 DNA is TGCGCCAGCAAAATGACTAGCGGGGGTCTCTCCTACGAGCAGTACTTC.

This clone occurred a few times. This chain uses TRBV10-2 with TRBJ2-4, with 7 bases aligning to TRBD1. This CDR3 contains 14 residues. V lost 8 bases to trimming and J lost 3 bases; unmatched junction nucleotides: 7. The V gene's germline CDR1 is WSHSY and CDR2 SAAADI. Written as DNA, the CDR3 is TGCGCCAGCCCGGCCCGGGACAGCAAAAACATTCAGTACTTC. This gives the protein CASPARDSKNIQYF.

The chain combines TRBV9 with TRBJ1-2, with D maybe TRBD1 (5 bases). Germline loops: CDR1 SGDLS, CDR2 YYNGEE. There are 15 residues in the CDR3. The ends were cut back, 2 bases at V and 4 bases at J, with 15 bases in the middle. The CDR3 region has the DNA TGTGCCAGCAGCGTCGCTATTGGGGCAGGCTATGGCTACACCTTC. Its protein product is CASSVAIGAGYGYTF.

This clone appeared once. This sequence joins TRBV25-1 and TRBJ1-2; 7 bases agree with TRBD1. Trimming removed 3 bases from V and 8 bases from J; junction bases left unmatched: 15. The CDR3 loop spans 16 amino acids. Germline V gene sequence: CDR1 MGHDK, CDR2 SYGVNS. CDR3 sequence: CASSESGTALLRGYTF. Written as DNA, the CDR3 is TGTGCCAGCAGTGAGTCCGGGACAGCTCTTCTGAGGGGCTACACCTTC.

The genes are TRBV30 and TRBJ2-7; 9 nucleotides match TRBD1. The CDR3 runs 15 residues. CDR1 is GTSNPN, CDR2 SVGIG, per germline (reference sequence). The trim removed 2 bases at V and 4 bases at J, leaving 9 bases unmatched. CDR3 amino acids: CAWSSRTGEDYEQYF. The CDR3 nucleotides are TGTGCCTGGAGTTCTCGGACAGGGGAAGATTACGAGCAGTACTTC.

The rearrangement links TRBV10-3 to TRBJ1-1; D is unresolved. Trimming left V 2 bases short and J 3 bases short, with 16 bases between. Germline CDR1 and CDR2: ENHRY and SYGVKD. The CDR3 contains 16 residues. The CDR3 here is CAISERGRSRDTEAFF. The CDR3 nucleotides read TGTGCCATCAGTGAGAGAGGGAGGTCAAGGGACACTGAAGCTTTCTTT.